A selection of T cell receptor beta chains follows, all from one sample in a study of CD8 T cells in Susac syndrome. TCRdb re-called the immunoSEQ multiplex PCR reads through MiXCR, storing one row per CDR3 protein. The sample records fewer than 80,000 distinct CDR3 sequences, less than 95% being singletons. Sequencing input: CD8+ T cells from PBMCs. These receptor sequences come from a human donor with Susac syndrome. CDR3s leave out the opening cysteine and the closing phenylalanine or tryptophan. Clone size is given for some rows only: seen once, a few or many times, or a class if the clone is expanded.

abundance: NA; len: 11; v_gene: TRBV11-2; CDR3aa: ASSLGGDNEQF
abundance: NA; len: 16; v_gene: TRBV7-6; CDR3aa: ASSPSPGTSRSEGTQY
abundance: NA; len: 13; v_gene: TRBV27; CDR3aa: ASSSQGGTSNGYT
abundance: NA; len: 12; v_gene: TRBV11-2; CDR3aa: ASSLTGGTDTQY
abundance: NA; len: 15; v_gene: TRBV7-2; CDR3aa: ASRPTGLSLSYNEQF
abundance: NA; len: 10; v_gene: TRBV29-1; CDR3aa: SVGTVYTEAF
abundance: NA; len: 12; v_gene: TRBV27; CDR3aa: ASSSGTERREQY
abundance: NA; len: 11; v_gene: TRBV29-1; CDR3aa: SVVGTGSYEQY
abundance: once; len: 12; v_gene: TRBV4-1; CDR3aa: ASSQQGRGETQY
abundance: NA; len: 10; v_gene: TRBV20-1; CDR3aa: SAREGAYEQY
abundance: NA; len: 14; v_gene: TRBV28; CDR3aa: ASSFTSTSGANVLT
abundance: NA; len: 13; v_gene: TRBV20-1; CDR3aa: SARDLSGSYNEQF
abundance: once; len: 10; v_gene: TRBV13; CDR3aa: ASSLIPYGYT
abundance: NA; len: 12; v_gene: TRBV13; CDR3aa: ASSQGTGEETQY
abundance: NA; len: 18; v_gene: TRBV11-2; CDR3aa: ASSLDFSGQGGRLNTEAF
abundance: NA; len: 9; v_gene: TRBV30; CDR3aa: ASESSYEQY
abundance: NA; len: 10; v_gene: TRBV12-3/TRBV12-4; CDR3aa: ASSLTGFEQY
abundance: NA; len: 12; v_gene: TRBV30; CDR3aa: AWSTRGQAYEQY
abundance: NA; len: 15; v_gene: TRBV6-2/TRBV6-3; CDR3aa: ASSYSVSAVRKIEQF
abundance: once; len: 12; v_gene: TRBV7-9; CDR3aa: ASSRRGLEETQY
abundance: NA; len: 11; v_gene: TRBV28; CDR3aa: ASSFGGYNEQF
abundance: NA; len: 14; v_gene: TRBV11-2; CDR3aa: ASSLRLWTSTDTQY